The 18 T cell receptor beta chains listed next were all sequenced from one sample in a study of shared clonotypes between healthy human individuals. Clones were read by immunoSEQ multiplex PCR, and TCRdb kept only the in-frame ones, dropping some. The top ten hold about 1.8% of the sample, which has 600,000 to 800,000 clones, approximately 77% seen once. Material: memory CD4+ T cells sorted from blood. Subset described: CD45RA-negative fraction. These receptors were taken from a young woman in good health.

The chain is built from TRBV7-2 and TRBJ2-3; possibly TRBD2 for D (6 bases). Per the germline V gene, CDR1 is SGHTA and CDR2 is FQGNSA. The CDR3 runs 14 residues. The V and J ends lost 3 bases and 0 bases respectively, with 7 bases between them. The CDR3 is CASSFLASTDTQYF. The CDR3 DNA sequence: TGTGCCAGCAGCTTTCTAGCGAGCACAGATACGCAGTATTTT.

V and J are TRBV18 and TRBJ2-3; no clear D gene. V lost 10 bases and J lost 3, with 8 bases in between. The CDR3 is 11 amino acids. Germline V CDR1 and CDR2: KGHSH, LQKENI. The CDR3 bases are TGTGCCACCCGCCTTACAGATACGCAGTATTTT. It specifies CATRLTDTQYF.

The chain joins TRBV11-2 to TRBJ2-5; D uncertain. V lost 2 bases to trimming and J lost 4 bases, with 8 bases between them. CDR3 size: 13 residues. The V gene's germline CDR1 is SGHAT and CDR2 FQNNGV. The CDR3 DNA sequence: TGTGCCAGCAGCTTAAAGTATTCAGAGACCCAGTACTTC. Its protein product is CASSLKYSETQYF.

In the case of this clone: Other DNA sequences in this specimen translate into the identical CDR3. The V and J genes are TRBV5-4 and TRBJ2-1; D could derive from TRBD1 or TRBD2 (6 bases each). The CDR3 has 13 amino acids. Per the germline V gene, CDR1 is SGHNT and CDR2 is YYREEE (reference sequence). V was trimmed by 1 base and J by 6 bases, leaving 8 bases between them. This CDR3 reads CASSLKGGNEQFF. In DNA, the CDR3 is TGTGCCAGCAGCTTGAAGGGGGGCAATGAGCAGTTCTTC.

The V and J genes are TRBV11-2 and TRBJ2-2; 9 bases line up with TRBD2. The CDR3 has 17 amino acids. V trimming: 1 base; J trimming: 0 bases; junction bases outside the gene matches: 3. Germline V gene data show CDR1 as SGHAT and CDR2 as FQNNGV. The CDR3 is CASSLVAGGANTGELFF. The CDR3, as DNA: TGTGCCAGCAGCTTAGTGGCGGGAGGGGCGAACACCGGGGAGCTGTTTTTT.

The rearrangement links TRBV7-8 to TRBJ1-1, with D uncertain. Germline CDR1 reads SGHVS; CDR2 reads FQNEAQ. This CDR3 has 12 residues. The V end was cut by 5 bases, the J end by 2 bases, with 6 bases between. The CDR3 region has the DNA TGTGCCAGCAGCGACCATAACACTGAAGCTTTCTTT. Its protein product is CASSDHNTEAFF. Using reference TRBV7-8 and TRBJ1-1 for the parts outside the CDR3, the full variable domain is GAGVSQSPRYKVAKRGQDVALRCDPISGHVSLFWYQQALGQGPEFLTYFQNEAQLDKSGLPSDRFFAERPEGSVSTLKIQRTQQEDSAVYLCASSDHNTEAFFGQGTRLTVV.

The chain carries TRBV6-1 and TRBJ1-1; no definite D call. The CDR3 loop spans 12 amino acids. Between the trimmed V and J ends, which lost 0 bases and 11 bases, there was a span of 10 bases. Germline-derived CDR1 and CDR2 are MNHNS and SASEGT. In DNA, the CDR3 is TGTGCCAGCAGTGAAGCCCCAGGTTTGGCTTTCTTT. Encoded protein: CASSEAPGLAFF.

The V and J genes are TRBV7-2 and TRBJ2-5; TRBD2 might be the D (7 bases). Germline V gene data show CDR1 as SGHTA and CDR2 as FQGNSA. The CDR3 runs to 15 residues. With 5 bases removed from V and 6 bases from J, the gap between germline ends came to 19 bases. The CDR3 DNA follows: TGTGCCAGCAGCCCACACAGAGGGGGGGCCAAGACCCAGTACTTC. As protein: CASSPHRGGAKTQYF.

The CDR3 nucleotides read TGTGCCAGCAGCTCCCCAAGGGATCCGGGGGACAAATCTTTCCACGAGCAGTACTTC. It yields the protein CASSSPRDPGDKSFHEQYF. The genes are TRBV7-3 and TRBJ2-7; D assignment may be TRBD1 or TRBD2 (6 bases each). CDR3 length equals 19 residues. Trimming took 4 bases from V and 5 from J, leaving 30 bases between them. Germline lookup yields CDR1 SGHTA and CDR2 FQGTGA.

The V gene is TRBV6-5, the J gene TRBJ1-1, with unresolved D. The CDR3 has 16 residues. Germline V lookup: CDR1 MNHEY, CDR2 SVGAGI. V gave up 2 bases and J gave up 5 bases, with 18 bases separating them. Here the CDR3 DNA reads TGTGCCAGCAGTTACGGGCTTGCCCTCGGGTGGACTGAAGCTTTCTTT. This gives the protein CASSYGLALGWTEAFF.

There are a few counts of this clone. V is TRBV6-5 and J is TRBJ1-1; unclear D gene. Germline lookup yields CDR1 MNHEY and CDR2 SVGAGI. The V end was cut by 6 bases, the J end by 0 bases, with 11 bases between. The CDR3 contains 14 residues. In nucleotides, the CDR3 is TGTGCCAGCAGCCAACAGAACATGAACACTGAAGCTTTCTTT. Its protein product is CASSQQNMNTEAFF.

This chain connects TRBV30 to TRBJ2-1, with a weak D call TRBD2 (5 bases). Germline CDR1 and CDR2: GTSNPN and SVGIG (reference sequence). The CDR3 has 15 amino acids. The germline V and J ends were trimmed by 0 bases and 4 bases, with 13 bases remaining between them. The CDR3 spells CAWSVRNSEYNEQFF. The CDR3 nucleotides read TGTGCCTGGAGTGTACGGAATAGCGAATACAATGAGCAGTTCTTC.

The genes are TRBV7-9 and TRBJ1-4; a weak D match, TRBD1 (6 bases). Germline V gives CDR1 SEHNR, CDR2 FQNEAQ (reference sequence). The CDR3 length is 15 residues. V was pared by 3 bases and J by 7 bases, with 15 bases between. CDR3 sequence (DNA): TGTGCCAGCAGCTTGCGGGGGGCGCACGGTGAAAAACTGTTTTTT. Translating it yields CASSLRGAHGEKLFF.

The rearrangement uses TRBV7-2 and TRBJ1-6; no clear D gene. Germline V lookup: CDR1 SGHTA, CDR2 FQGNSA. The CDR3 totals 12 residues. Trimming stripped 5 bases from V and 12 bases from J, with 11 bases between. CDR3 bases: TGTGCCAGCAGCCCCCGGCGGGGACCCCTCCACTTT. Translated, it gives CASSPRRGPLHF. The complete variable domain, with remaining parts taken from reference TRBV7-2 and TRBJ1-6, reads GAGVSQSPSNKVTEKGKDVELRCDPISGHTALYWYRQSLGQGLEFLIYFQGNSAPDKSGLPSDRFSAERTGGSVSTLTIQRTQQEDSAVYLCASSPRRGPLHFGNGTRLTVT.

The chain uses TRBV5-4 and TRBJ1-2, with D tentatively TRBD1 (6 bases). The CDR3 covers 16 residues. CDR1 SGHNT and CDR2 YYREEE come from the germline V gene (reference sequence). V was trimmed by 5 bases and J by 2 bases, leaving 19 bases between them. The CDR3 bases are TGTGCCAGCAGTCCGAGTGGGGGGCGCGTGAACTATGGCTACACCTTC. Protein product: CASSPSGGRVNYGYTF.

The rearrangement uses TRBV6-1 and TRBJ1-2; 9 bases line up with TRBD1. The CDR3 is made up of 15 amino acids. V dropped 5 bases and J dropped 8; count of bases not matched to a gene: 12. In germline, CDR1 is MNHNS, CDR2 SASEGT. The CDR3 nucleotides read TGTGCCAGCAGTCCAGAGGACAGGGGAGTAAGGGGCTACACCTTC. It is translated as CASSPEDRGVRGYTF.

This rearrangement joins TRBV30 to TRBJ1-3; tentative D call: TRBD1 (6 bases). This CDR3 is 13 amino acids long. Germline V gene sequence: CDR1 GTSNPN, CDR2 SVGIG (reference sequence). V shed 4 bases and J shed 1 base, with 8 bases lying between them. The CDR3, as DNA: TGTGCCTGGATACAGGGATCTGGAAACACCATATATTTT. It is translated as CAWIQGSGNTIYF.

About this clone itself: Within the sample, other DNA sequences also encode this same CDR3. CDR3 sequence: CASNRENTEAFF. The CDR3 DNA reads TGTGCCAGCAACAGGGAAAACACTGAAGCTTTCTTT. J is TRBJ1-1 and V is TRBV2, with TRBD1 as a possible D gene (6 bases). This CDR3 region has 12 residues. Trimming cost V 7 bases and J 2 bases, with 8 bases left between them. Germline V gene lookup returns CDR1 SNHLY and CDR2 FYNNEI.